This T cell receptor beta chain comes out of a study of T cell changes during pregnancy in multiple sclerosis. Trimming removed 0 bases from V and 0 bases from J, with 23 bases in between. CDR3 length: 20 residues. Germline values: CDR1 SGDLS, CDR2 YYNGEE. Here immunoSEQ multiplex PCR was the method, and the copy in TCRdb shows in-frame clones only, minus some. The sample has about 92,000 clones, around 92% seen once; the top ten hold roughly 2.7%. The sequence derives from a female donor with multiple sclerosis, enrolled in a pregnancy study. The material was peripheral blood, obtained in the first trimester of pregnancy. This chain links TRBV9 with TRBJ2-3; tentatively, D is TRBD2 (6 bases). The CDR3 DNA is TGTGCCAGCAGCGTAGGACGCTCGGGACTGTGGAGGACTAGCACAGATACGCAGTATTTT. Amino acids: CASSVGRSGLWRTSTDTQYF.